A single sample gave rise to the 15 T cell receptor beta chains below, sequenced in a study of blood T cell repertoires in COVID-19. Profiled with immunoSEQ multiplex PCR; TCRdb holds only in-frame clones, not every one. The repertoire holds some 130,000 clones, with roughly 69% as singletons. The sample consisted of peripheral blood. These receptors were taken from a woman between 70 and 85 years old with acute or convalescent COVID-19.

This rearrangement joins TRBV11-2 to TRBJ2-5; no firm D call. Germline CDR1 is SGHAT and CDR2 is FQNNGV. Trimming left V 5 bases short and J 0 bases short, with 4 bases between. The CDR3 contains 12 residues. CDR3 nucleotides: TGTGCCAGCAGCGCGTACCAAGAGACCCAGTACTTC. Amino acid sequence: CASSAYQETQYF.

Of note for this clone: The junction does not match germline at one end; this may be a read error. The J gene is TRBJ1-5, the V gene TRBV19; TRBD1 matches at 7 bases. Germline assignment: CDR1 LNHDA and CDR2 SQIVND (reference sequence). The CDR3 runs 15 residues. The CDR3 nucleotides read TGTGCTAGTATGCCGACAGGGAGTACCAATCAGCCCCAGCATTTT. This sequence encodes CASMPTGSTNQPQHF.

Only a few counts were recorded for this clone. The J gene is TRBJ1-2, the V gene TRBV5-5; 7 positions agree with TRBD1. This CDR3 contains 15 residues. V shed 3 bases, J shed 4 bases, and the junction held 9 bases outside the gene matches. CDR1 is SGHKS and CDR2 is YYEKEE in the germline V gene (reference sequence). CDR3 region: CASSSLGRGSYGYTF. The DNA of the CDR3 is TGTGCCAGCAGCTCCCTGGGCAGGGGGAGCTATGGCTACACCTTC.

This clone has a count of ten or more. This chain uses TRBV6-2 or TRBV6-3 with TRBJ1-1, with D perhaps matching TRBD1 (5 bases). Trimming took 6 bases from V and 4 from J, leaving 15 bases between them. CDR3 length: 14 amino acids. CDR1 is MNHEY and CDR2 is SVGEGT in the germline V gene. CDR3 protein: CASSPSGAVTEAFF. DNA of the CDR3: TGTGCCAGCAGCCCCAGTGGGGCTGTCACTGAAGCTTTCTTT.

This chain joins TRBV5-1 and TRBJ2-5; a weak D match, TRBD1 (6 bases). V dropped 4 bases and J dropped 2 bases, with 12 bases sitting between them. This CDR3 has 14 amino acids. The germline CDR1 and CDR2 sequences are SGHRS and YFSETQ. Here the CDR3 reads CASSPRTVQETQYF. The CDR3 DNA reads TGCGCCAGCAGCCCCCGGACAGTTCAAGAGACCCAGTACTTC.

This chain links TRBV6-2 or TRBV6-3 with TRBJ2-5, with 11 bases fitting TRBD1. The J segment lost 0 bases and the V segment lost 5 bases, leaving 5 bases of the junction unmatched. This CDR3 is 16 amino acids long. Germline assignment: CDR1 MNHEY and CDR2 SVGEGT. The CDR3, as DNA: TGTGCCAGCAGTCCACGGGACAGGGGGGACCAAGAGACCCAGTACTTC. Translated, it gives CASSPRDRGDQETQYF.

The rearrangement links TRBV7-2 to TRBJ2-3, with D maybe TRBD2 (5 bases). This CDR3 spans 14 amino acids. V lost 1 base, J lost 6 bases, and 11 bases lay in between. The V gene's germline CDR1 is SGHTA and CDR2 FQGNSA. The chain's CDR3 is CASSLDRGSDTQYF. The CDR3, as DNA: TGTGCCAGCAGCTTAGATCGAGGGTCGGATACGCAGTATTTT. The full variable domain, with the rest looked up from reference TRBV7-2 and TRBJ2-3, is GAGVSQSPSNKVTEKGKDVELRCDPISGHTALYWYRQSLGQGLEFLIYFQGNSAPDKSGLPSDRFSAERTGGSVSTLTIQRTQQEDSAVYLCASSLDRGSDTQYFGPGTRLTVL.

The rearrangement joins TRBV10-2 to TRBJ2-5; 10 nucleotides match TRBD2. From germline, CDR1 is WSHSY and CDR2 SAAADI. The V and J ends lost 2 bases and 4 bases, in that order; junction bases with no gene match: 10. The CDR3 contains 17 residues. The CDR3 is CASSEIPSAGGRETQYF. The CDR3 DNA is TGCGCCAGCAGTGAGATCCCTTCAGCGGGGGGGAGAGAGACCCAGTACTTC.

The chain links TRBV5-1 to TRBJ2-5, with TRBD2 as a possible D gene (5 bases). Trimming left V 0 bases short and J 5 bases short, with 14 bases between. CDR1 and CDR2 from the germline V gene are SGHRS and YFSETQ. CDR3 size: 15 residues. This CDR3 reads CASSLEIARGETQYF. CDR3 nucleotides: TGCGCCAGCAGCTTGGAGATCGCCCGCGGGGAGACCCAGTACTTC.

The V gene is TRBV10-2, the J gene TRBJ2-5; tentative D call: TRBD2 (5 bases). This CDR3 is built from 15 residues. Trimming removed 0 bases from V and 7 bases from J, with 15 bases in between. Germline V gene data show CDR1 as WSHSY and CDR2 as SAAADI. This CDR3 reads CASSESRAGEGTQYF. DNA of the CDR3: TGCGCCAGCAGTGAGTCGAGGGCAGGCGAGGGGACCCAGTACTTC.

CDR3 DNA: TGTGCCAGCAGCTCGAAGGGACAGCTTTACTATGGCTACACCTTC. Protein: CASSSKGQLYYGYTF. The rearrangement uses TRBV5-4 and TRBJ1-2; the match to TRBD1 covers 7 bases. V shed 3 bases and J 3 bases; nucleotides not matched to a gene: 8. Germline V CDR1 and CDR2: SGHNT, YYREEE (reference sequence). CDR3 length: 15 amino acids.

This chain joins TRBV5-4 and TRBJ1-2; 9 positions agree with TRBD1. CDR1 SGHNT and CDR2 YYREEE come from the germline V gene (reference sequence). The CDR3 spans 15 residues. V dropped 4 bases and J dropped 4; count of bases not matched to a gene: 8. The CDR3 sequence is CASSPQGAIIYGYTF. CDR3 bases: TGTGCCAGCAGCCCACAGGGGGCGATTATCTATGGCTACACCTTC.

The V call is TRBV6-6, the J call TRBJ2-1, with 11 bases matching TRBD2. The V gene end was trimmed by 5 bases and the J gene end by 5 bases; junction bases not matched to a gene: 5. The V gene's germline CDR1 is MNHNY and CDR2 SVGAGI (reference sequence). CDR3 length: 15 amino acids. The CDR3 nucleotides read TGTGCCAGCAGTCTCGGGACTAGCGGACACAATGAGCAGTTCTTC. It is translated as CASSLGTSGHNEQFF.

This clone was counted ten times or more. The chain combines TRBV7-9 with TRBJ1-2, with TRBD1 as a possible D gene (6 bases). CDR1 and CDR2 from the germline V gene are SEHNR and FQNEAQ (reference sequence). There are 12 residues in the CDR3. V lost 5 bases and J 8 bases, leaving 12 bases between the germline ends. The CDR3 region is CASSPGQNGYTF. The CDR3 DNA follows: TGTGCCAGCAGCCCAGGACAGAACGGCTACACCTTC.

This clone has only a few counts. J is TRBJ1-4 and V is TRBV4-3; 9 nucleotides match TRBD1. From germline, CDR1 is LGHNA and CDR2 YSLEER. This CDR3 is built from 15 residues. V dropped 2 bases and J dropped 4; count of bases not matched to a gene: 2. CDR3 nucleotide sequence: TGCGCCAGCAGCCAACAGGGACAGGGTAATGAAAAACTGTTTTTT. This codes for CASSQQGQGNEKLFF.